Listed below are T cell receptor beta chains from one sample, sequenced in a study of shared clonotypes between healthy human individuals. Clones were read by immunoSEQ multiplex PCR, and TCRdb kept only the in-frame ones, dropping some. The sample holds roughly 2,300,000 clones, 85% to 95% seen once. Material: naive CD4+ T cells from PBMCs. These receptors were collected from a man in his late teens or twenties in good health. Some clones in this sample may be carry-over from other donors' samples. The CDR3 runs from the conserved cysteine through the conserved F or W. D genes are given only for firm matches. Clone size is shown for a subset of rows, as once, few, many or a class of expanded clone.

v_gene: TRBV15; j_gene: TRBJ2-5; d_gene: -; abundance: -; CDR3aa: CATSRDGTELETQYF; CDR3nt: TGTGCCACCAGCAGAGATGGAACTGAGTTGGAGACCCAGTACTTC
v_gene: TRBV28; j_gene: TRBJ2-5; d_gene: -; abundance: once; CDR3aa: CASSTPGGTETQYF; CDR3nt: TGTGCCAGCAGTACCCCAGGAGGGACAGAGACCCAGTACTTC
v_gene: TRBV7-8; j_gene: TRBJ2-5; d_gene: -; abundance: -; CDR3aa: CASSLGLGTQYF; CDR3nt: TGTGCCAGCAGCTTAGGCTTGGGGACCCAGTACTTC
v_gene: TRBV18; j_gene: TRBJ2-2; d_gene: -; abundance: -; CDR3aa: CASSPALNTGELFF; CDR3nt: TGTGCCAGCTCACCGGCTCTGAACACCGGGGAGCTGTTTTTT
v_gene: TRBV11-2; j_gene: TRBJ2-7; d_gene: -; abundance: -; CDR3aa: CASSFSLAPQYEQYF; CDR3nt: TGTGCCAGCAGCTTCAGTCTTGCCCCTCAGTACGAGCAGTACTTC
v_gene: TRBV5-1; j_gene: TRBJ1-4; d_gene: -; abundance: -; CDR3aa: CASSLEAGPWNEKLFF; CDR3nt: TGCGCCAGCAGCTTGGAGGCAGGGCCCTGGAATGAAAAACTGTTTTTT
v_gene: TRBV30; j_gene: TRBJ1-2; d_gene: -; abundance: -; CDR3aa: CAWARDYGYTF; CDR3nt: TGTGCCTGGGCCCGGGACTATGGCTACACCTTC
v_gene: TRBV6-1; j_gene: TRBJ1-5; d_gene: TRBD1; abundance: few; CDR3aa: CASDRGSLQPQHF; CDR3nt: TGTGCCAGCGACAGGGGAAGTCTACAGCCCCAGCATTTT
v_gene: TRBV15; j_gene: TRBJ1-1; d_gene: -; abundance: -; CDR3aa: CATSTRLKSTEAFF; CDR3nt: TGTGCCACCAGCACCCGGCTTAAGAGCACTGAAGCTTTCTTT
v_gene: TRBV6-5; j_gene: TRBJ2-7; d_gene: -; abundance: -; CDR3aa: CASSYSGGSHEQYF; CDR3nt: TGTGCCAGCAGTTACTCCGGGGGCTCCCACGAGCAGTACTTC
v_gene: TRBV7-6; j_gene: TRBJ2-1; d_gene: -; abundance: -; CDR3aa: CASSLEGPSGYNEQFF; CDR3nt: TGTGCCAGCAGCTTAGAGGGCCCCTCGGGGTACAATGAGCAGTTCTTC
v_gene: TRBV28; j_gene: TRBJ2-3; d_gene: -; abundance: -; CDR3aa: CAIRRGPITDTQYF; CDR3nt: TGTGCCATCCGGAGGGGGCCAATCACAGATACGCAGTATTTT
v_gene: TRBV11-1; j_gene: TRBJ2-3; d_gene: TRBD2; abundance: -; CDR3aa: CASSLAREGYTQYF; CDR3nt: TGTGCCAGCAGCTTAGCGCGGGAGGGATATACGCAGTATTTT
v_gene: TRBV7-3; j_gene: TRBJ2-5; d_gene: -; abundance: -; CDR3aa: CASSLFAEETQYF; CDR3nt: TGTGCCAGCAGCTTATTTGCCGAAGAGACCCAGTACTTC
v_gene: TRBV28; j_gene: TRBJ2-5; d_gene: TRBD2; abundance: -; CDR3aa: CASSYGVIAGGETQYF; CDR3nt: TGTGCCAGCAGTTATGGGGTAATAGCGGGAGGGGAGACCCAGTACTTC
v_gene: TRBV28; j_gene: TRBJ2-7; d_gene: -; abundance: -; CDR3aa: CASSFSANAAGRHTYEQYF; CDR3nt: TGTGCCAGCAGTTTTTCGGCGAACGCGGCGGGAAGGCACACCTACGAGCAGTACTTC